This TCR beta chain was obtained from a study of technical replicates of blood from several donors. Using immunoSEQ multiplex PCR, the repertoire was profiled, and TCRdb retains in-frame clones only, with some absent. The sample contains some 80,000 clones, 75% to 90% of which appear only once. Germline CDR1 and CDR2: LNHDA and SQIVND (reference sequence). The CDR3 has 15 amino acids. V was pared by 6 bases and J by 1 base, with 15 bases between. Sample: PBMCs. The chain links TRBV19 to TRBJ2-5, with D maybe TRBD1 (5 bases). This receptor was identified in a human donor in good health. Some clones in this sample may be carry-over from other donors' samples. The CDR3 sequence is CASRDGQGGQETQYF. The CDR3 coding sequence is TGTGCCAGTAGGGATGGCCAGGGTGGCCAAGAGACCCAGTACTTC.